These 5 T cell receptor beta chains share one sample of origin, sequenced in a study of blood T cell repertoires in COVID-19. The table came from immunoSEQ multiplex PCR; TCRdb's copy has only in-frame clones and leaves some out. The profile shows over 200,000 clones, around nine tenths of them singletons. Source material: peripheral blood. The receptors stem from a woman under 30 who had recovered from COVID-19.

This chain links TRBV19 with TRBJ2-7; no reliable D call. Trimming pared 3 bases from V and 7 bases from J, leaving 19 bases between. Germline lookup yields CDR1 LNHDA and CDR2 SQIVND (reference sequence). The CDR3 covers 15 residues. In DNA form, the CDR3 reads TGTGCCAGTAGTATTGGCACAGAAATAGTACGGGAGCAGTACTTC. Translating gives CASSIGTEIVREQYF.

The chain links TRBV5-4 to TRBJ2-3, with 10 bases that match TRBD1. CDR1 and CDR2 (germline): SGHNT, YYREEE (reference sequence). The trim removed 3 bases at V and 3 bases at J, leaving 4 bases unmatched. The CDR3 sequence is 15 residues long. CDR3 sequence (DNA): TGTGCCAGCAGCTCACCGGGACAGGGGACAGATACGCAGTATTTT. Its translation: CASSSPGQGTDTQYF.

The chain couples TRBV19 to TRBJ1-2, with D perhaps matching TRBD1 (5 bases). Germline CDR1 is LNHDA and CDR2 is SQIVND (reference sequence). There are 13 residues in the CDR3. Trimming removed 7 bases from V and 5 bases from J, with 14 bases in between. The CDR3 nucleotides read TGTGCCAGTACTACAGGACCTGGGTATGGCTACACCTTC. Its protein is CASTTGPGYGYTF.

J is TRBJ2-6 and V is TRBV5-1; D call uncertain. The CDR3 has 16 amino acids. V lost 5 bases, J lost 0 bases, and 12 bases lay in between. Germline values: CDR1 SGHRS, CDR2 YFSETQ. CDR3 nucleotide sequence: TGCGCCAGCAGGGTTGCAGTCGTCTCTGGGGCCAACGTCCTGACTTTC. Encoded protein: CASRVAVVSGANVLTF.

The CDR3 sequence: CASSHWDSYEQYF. The CDR3 DNA reads as TGTGCCAGCAGCCACTGGGACAGCTACGAGCAGTACTTC. This chain uses TRBV7-2 with TRBJ2-7; 7 bases agree with TRBD1. This CDR3 region has 13 residues. V lost 5 bases to trimming and J lost 3 bases; unmatched junction nucleotides: 4. The V gene's germline CDR1 is SGHTA and CDR2 FQGNSA.